This T cell receptor beta chain was profiled in a study of blood T cell repertoires in COVID-19. Background on the study: PBMCs, B-cell-depleted T cells, or T cells were the source of the cDNA or gDNA that made up the material.

Using immunoSEQ multiplex PCR, the repertoire was profiled, and TCRdb retains in-frame clones only, with some absent. The sample holds approximately 220,000 clones; approximately 89% are singletons and the top ten take around 4%. Sequencing was performed on PBMCs or T cells enriched from blood (not recorded which). This TCR came from a woman in her twenties or thirties with acute COVID-19.

The CDR3 sequence: CASSIKRTGGDTQYF. CDR3 nucleotides: TGTGCCAGTAGTATAAAAAGGACAGGGGGAGATACGCAGTATTTT. The chain recombines TRBV19 with TRBJ2-3; 10 nucleotides match TRBD1. The germline CDR1 and CDR2 sequences are LNHDA and SQIVND (reference sequence). The CDR3 length is 15 residues. After removal of 2 bases from V and 5 bases from J, the junction contained 4 bases not matched to a gene.